This T cell receptor (beta chain) was obtained from a study of shared clonotypes between healthy human individuals. Study overall: Those who served as donors were two women and three men between the ages of 18 and 49.

Each unsorted sample relied on about 90 million PBMCs as its source of genomic DNA. This clone was counted only a few times. One base separates it from a far larger clone, so it is likely a read error. The table came from immunoSEQ multiplex PCR; TCRdb's copy has only in-frame clones and leaves some out. The profile shows about 460,000 clones, around 77% of them singletons. The sample comprised PBMCs. The source is a woman in her forties in good health. Some clones in this sample may be carry-over from other donors' samples.

CDR3 loop: CSWNRPGDNEKLFF. The CDR3 DNA reads as TGTTCCTGGAACCGCCCGGGTGATAATGAAAAACTGTTTTTT. This chain links TRBV30 with TRBJ1-4; D unclear. The V gene's germline CDR1 is GTSNPN and CDR2 SVGIG (reference sequence). This CDR3 spans 14 amino acids.